This TCR beta chain was retrieved from a study of blood T cell repertoires in COVID-19. Across the whole study: From T cells, B-cell-depleted T cells, or PBMCs came the material, which was cDNA or gDNA.

The method was immunoSEQ multiplex PCR; TCRdb's version includes in-frame clones alone and lacks a portion of them. Among 330,000 or so clones listed, approximately 84% were seen once. Germline V CDR1 and CDR2: SGHRS, YFSETQ. The CDR3 covers 14 residues. Losses at the gene ends were 0 bases for V and 6 bases for J; bases not matched to a gene: 2. The study drew participants aged about 18 to 89 years from 20 to 30 US areas. Participants reported their clinical history, and cohort assignment relied on those reports. In Cohort 3, a recovered donor had either two negative PCRs, clearance, or symptom resolution.

Sequencing was performed on PBMCs or T cells enriched from blood (not recorded which). The V gene is TRBV5-1, the J gene TRBJ1-1; 10 bases agree with TRBD1. The source is a woman in her twenties or thirties who had recovered from COVID-19. The CDR3 loop is CASSLGGQGAEAFF. The CDR3 region has the DNA TGCGCCAGCAGCTTGGGTGGACAGGGGGCTGAAGCTTTCTTT.